The 24 T cell receptor beta chains reported below all come from one sample, sequenced in a study of tumor-infiltrating lymphocytes in localized non-small cell lung cancer. Profiled with immunoSEQ multiplex PCR; TCRdb holds only in-frame clones, not every one. The table shows 20,000 to 25,000 clones, with 50% to 80% occurring only once. Sample: lung tumor tissue. The receptor source for this set is a human donor with non-small cell lung cancer.

The genes are TRBV19 and TRBJ2-7; no definite D call. Germline lookup yields CDR1 LNHDA and CDR2 SQIVND (reference sequence). The length of the CDR3 is 12 residues. The germline V and J ends were trimmed by 6 bases and 5 bases, with 11 bases remaining between them. The CDR3 loop reads CASSVRNNEQYF. DNA of the CDR3: TGTGCCAGTAGCGTTCGCAACAACGAGCAGTACTTC.

This clone was seen once. The gene calls are TRBV5-4 and TRBJ2-1; D call uncertain. Looked up from germline, CDR1 is SGHNT and CDR2 is YYREEE (reference sequence). Trimming removed 0 bases from V and 5 bases from J, with 6 bases in between. This CDR3 region has 13 residues. CDR3 protein: CASSLDGNNEQFF. CDR3 nucleotides: TGTGCCAGCAGCTTGGACGGAAACAATGAGCAGTTCTTC.

This clone was observed a handful of times. CDR3 region: CASSRMVGMNTEAFF. In DNA form, the CDR3 reads TGCGCCAGCAGCCGGATGGTGGGCATGAACACTGAAGCTTTCTTT. This chain connects TRBV5-1 to TRBJ1-1; D unresolved. There are 15 residues in the CDR3. The germline CDR1 and CDR2 sequences are SGHRS and YFSETQ. V was cut by 4 bases and J by 0 bases, with 13 bases left in between.

In its sample, this clone is medium-sized. The genes are TRBV18 and TRBJ2-2; tentatively, D is TRBD1 (7 bases). Germline lookup yields CDR1 KGHSH and CDR2 LQKENI. The ends were cut back, 3 bases at V and 5 bases at J, with 13 bases in the middle. CDR3 length equals 15 residues. The DNA for the CDR3 is TGTGCCAGCTCACCTTCGACAGGGAGGACCGGGGAGCTGTTTTTT. It encodes CASSPSTGRTGELFF. The entire variable domain, with the rest obtained from reference TRBV18 and TRBJ2-2, is as follows: NAGVMQNPRHLVRRRGQEARLRCSPMKGHSHVYWYRQLPEEGLKFMVYLQKENIIDESGMPKERFSAEFPKEGPSILRIQQVVRGDSAAYFCASSPSTGRTGELFFGEGSRLTVL.

The rearrangement joins TRBV10-3 to TRBJ2-2; D is possibly TRBD1 or TRBD2 (5 bases each). This CDR3 is 16 amino acids long. Germline CDR1 is ENHRY and CDR2 is SYGVKD. V was cut by 3 bases and J by 5 bases, with 16 bases left in between. The CDR3 spells CAISEMGVASTGELFF. CDR3 sequence (DNA): TGTGCCATCAGTGAAATGGGGGTAGCGAGTACCGGGGAGCTGTTTTTT.

This clone has just one count. V and J are TRBV29-1 and TRBJ1-4, with 7 bases that match TRBD1. Germline CDR1 is SQVTM and CDR2 is ANQGSEA. The CDR3 is 15 amino acids. Losses at the gene ends were 4 bases for V and 7 bases for J; bases not matched to a gene: 12. Written as DNA, the CDR3 is TGCAGCGTTGGGAACAGGGGAAGGTTCGGTGAAAAACTGTTTTTT. This translates into CSVGNRGRFGEKLFF.

V usage is TRBV27 and J usage is TRBJ2-1; perhaps TRBD1 as D (7 bases). The CDR3 runs 15 residues. CDR1 is MNHEY, CDR2 SMNVEV, per germline (reference sequence). With 6 bases removed from V and 8 bases from J, the gap between germline ends came to 20 bases. The CDR3 spells CASRNQGGRWYEQFF. The CDR3 region has the DNA TGTGCCAGCAGAAATCAGGGGGGCCGATGGTATGAGCAGTTCTTC.

This clone was counted a few times. The CDR3 sequence: CASSPGQIEAFF. CDR3 nucleotides: TGTGCCAGCTCACCTGGACAAATTGAAGCTTTCTTT. The chain combines TRBV18 with TRBJ1-1, with D perhaps TRBD1 (5 bases). CDR3 size: 12 residues. V dropped 3 bases and J dropped 7 bases, with 9 bases sitting between them. Germline loops: CDR1 KGHSH, CDR2 LQKENI.

This clone was detected a few times. This chain connects TRBV2 to TRBJ2-7; D is ambiguous. V was clipped by 6 bases and J by 4 bases, with 10 bases between them. The CDR3 length is 12 residues. Germline V gene lookup returns CDR1 SNHLY and CDR2 FYNNEI. The CDR3 DNA is TGTGCCAGCAGGATGGTAGGGTACGAGCAGTACTTC. Amino acids: CASRMVGYEQYF. The entire variable domain, with the rest obtained from reference TRBV2 and TRBJ2-7, is as follows: EPEVTQTPSHQVTQMGQEVILRCVPISNHLYFYWYRQILGQKVEFLVSFYNNEISEKSEIFDDQFSVERPDGSNFTLKIRSTKLEDSAMYFCASRMVGYEQYFGPGTRLTVT.

This clone was detected only a few times. J is TRBJ2-1 and V is TRBV5-1, with D unresolved. Germline CDR1 reads SGHRS; CDR2 reads YFSETQ. CDR3 length equals 12 residues. Trimming shortened V by 0 bases and J by 3 bases, and 1 base separated the two germline ends. The CDR3 coding sequence is TGCGCCAGCAGCTTGGACTACAATGAGCAGTTCTTC. This gives the protein CASSLDYNEQFF.

The chain has TRBV28 and TRBJ1-5, with 8 bases that match TRBD1. Germline V gene sequence: CDR1 MDHEN, CDR2 SYDVKM. The V and J ends lost 2 bases and 3 bases, in that order; junction bases with no gene match: 9. The CDR3 runs 17 residues. CDR3 amino acids: CASSLSEHRGYNQPQHF. The CDR3 coding sequence is TGTGCCAGCAGTTTAAGCGAGCACAGGGGGTACAATCAGCCCCAGCATTTT.

The J gene is TRBJ2-3, the V gene TRBV7-2, with D unresolved. Germline CDR1 and CDR2: SGHTA and FQGNSA. Trimming left V 6 bases short and J 5 bases short, with 12 bases between. The CDR3 spans 13 residues. In DNA form, the CDR3 reads TGTGCCAGCAGACCTCGAGTATTAGATACGCAGTATTTT. Its protein product is CASRPRVLDTQYF.

This clone occurred once. The chain recombines TRBV6-1 with TRBJ2-6; D uncertain. The CDR3 has 12 amino acids. Per the germline V gene, CDR1 is MNHNS and CDR2 is SASEGT. Trimming pared 10 bases from V and 1 base from J, leaving 5 bases between. In DNA form, the CDR3 reads TGTGCCACCTCATCTGGGGCCAACGTCCTGACTTTC. Protein product: CATSSGANVLTF.

This clone has only a few counts. This rearrangement joins TRBV7-9 to TRBJ2-3; D not certain. Germline loops: CDR1 SEHNR, CDR2 FQNEAQ (reference sequence). The V gene lost 1 base and the J gene lost 4 bases, with 12 bases spanning the gap. The CDR3 is 15 residues long. CDR3 region: CASSLGNGQADTQYF. The CDR3 coding sequence is TGTGCCAGCAGCTTAGGTAACGGCCAAGCAGATACGCAGTATTTT.

This clone was found a few times. V usage is TRBV9 and J usage is TRBJ2-3, with D tentatively TRBD1 (6 bases). V shed 3 bases and J shed 4 bases, with 15 bases lying between them. The CDR3 loop spans 15 amino acids. CDR1 and CDR2 (germline): SGDLS, YYNGEE. In DNA, the CDR3 is TGTGCCAGCAGCGAAGGTCCAGAGGGGGCAGATACGCAGTATTTT. It is translated as CASSEGPEGADTQYF. Drawing the rest from reference TRBV9 and TRBJ2-3, the complete variable domain is DSGVTQTPKHLITATGQRVTLRCSPRSGDLSVYWYQQSLDQGLQFLIQYYNGEERAKGNILERFSAQQFPDLHSELNLSSLELGDSALYFCASSEGPEGADTQYFGPGTRLTVL.

The V call is TRBV6-4, the J call TRBJ1-1, with a tentative D call TRBD1 (5 bases). The CDR3 covers 19 residues. V was clipped by 0 bases and J by 3 bases, with 23 bases between them. CDR1 MRHNA and CDR2 SNTAGT come from the germline V gene. The chain's CDR3 is CASSDSGFVIAGLDTEAFF. Written as DNA, the CDR3 is TGTGCCAGCAGTGACTCGGGATTCGTCATTGCAGGGCTGGACACTGAAGCTTTCTTT.

CDR3 in amino acids: CASIAGGYQETQYF. CDR3 DNA sequence: TGTGCCAGCATAGCAGGAGGCTACCAAGAGACCCAGTACTTC. The V and J genes are TRBV28 and TRBJ2-5, with a possible D match to TRBD2 (5 bases). The CDR3 contains 14 residues. Germline CDR1 reads MDHEN; CDR2 reads SYDVKM. The V end was cut by 7 bases, the J end by 0 bases, with 12 bases between.

The chain employs TRBV27 and TRBJ2-5; D unclear. The germline V and J ends were trimmed by 6 bases and 5 bases, with 16 bases remaining between them. The germline V gene has CDR1 MNHEY and CDR2 SMNVEV (reference sequence). CDR3 length equals 14 residues. The CDR3 spells CASSPQDPRETQYF. CDR3 DNA: TGTGCCAGCAGCCCCCAAGACCCTCGGGAGACCCAGTACTTC.

This clone came up a few times. The V call is TRBV6-1, the J call TRBJ1-1, with no clear D. CDR1 and CDR2 (germline): MNHNS, SASEGT. CDR3 length: 13 amino acids. The V end lost 2 bases, the J end lost 1 base, and 5 bases lay between the germline ends. CDR3 DNA sequence: TGTGCCAGCAGTGAAACTTGGAACACTGAAGCTTTCTTT. This sequence encodes CASSETWNTEAFF.

By sample fraction, this clone is medium-sized (0.01 to 0.1%). The chain uses TRBV10-3 and TRBJ1-2; D unresolved. CDR1 and CDR2 from the germline V gene are ENHRY and SYGVKD. Trimming left V 3 bases short and J 13 bases short, with 18 bases between. The CDR3 is 13 residues long. The CDR3 sequence: CAISDPDPSEATF. The CDR3 DNA follows: TGTGCCATCAGTGACCCAGATCCTTCAGAGGCCACCTTC.

This clone was detected a few times. The chain employs TRBV5-1 and TRBJ1-4; 9 nucleotides match TRBD1. V was pared by 4 bases and J by 7 bases, with 8 bases of the junction left unmatched. Per the germline V gene, CDR1 is SGHRS and CDR2 is YFSETQ. The CDR3 loop spans 15 amino acids. The CDR3 loop is CASSEGQGGGEKLFF. In nucleotides, the CDR3 is TGCGCCAGCAGCGAGGGACAGGGTGGGGGTGAAAAACTGTTTTTT.

The V gene is TRBV19, the J gene TRBJ2-1; possible D gene TRBD1, 5 bases. Germline CDR1 and CDR2: LNHDA and SQIVND (reference sequence). V was trimmed by 5 bases and J by 9 bases, leaving 17 bases between them. This CDR3 region has 14 residues. CDR3 loop: CASSVQGGSGEQFF. The CDR3 region has the DNA TGTGCCAGTAGTGTCCAGGGCGGCTCGGGTGAGCAGTTCTTC.

This clone was observed a handful of times. The CDR3 DNA is TGCGCCAGCTCCCCGACCGGGACCATGGGGACTGAAGCTTTCTTT. Translating it yields CASSPTGTMGTEAFF. The chain recombines TRBV4-1 with TRBJ1-1; TRBD1 might be the D (5 bases). The CDR3 covers 15 residues. Germline V gene data show CDR1 as MGHRA and CDR2 as YSYEKL. V was clipped by 8 bases and J by 5 bases, with 21 bases between them.

This chain links TRBV19 with TRBJ2-7; D gene unclear. The CDR3 is made up of 12 amino acids. Trimming removed 4 bases from V and 3 bases from J, with 7 bases in between. The V gene's germline CDR1 is LNHDA and CDR2 SQIVND (reference sequence). CDR3: CASSSRGYEQYF. In nucleotides, the CDR3 is TGTGCCAGTAGTAGTCGCGGCTACGAGCAGTACTTC.